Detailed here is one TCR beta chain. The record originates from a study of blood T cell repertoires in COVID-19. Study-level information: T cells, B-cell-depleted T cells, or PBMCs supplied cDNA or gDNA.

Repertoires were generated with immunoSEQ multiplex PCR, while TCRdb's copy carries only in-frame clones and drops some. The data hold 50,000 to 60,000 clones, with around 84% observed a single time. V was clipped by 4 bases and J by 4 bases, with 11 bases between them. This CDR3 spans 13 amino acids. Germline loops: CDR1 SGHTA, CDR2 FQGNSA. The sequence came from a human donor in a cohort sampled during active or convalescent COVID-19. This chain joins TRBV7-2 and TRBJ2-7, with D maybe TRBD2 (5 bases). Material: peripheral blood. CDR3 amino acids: CASSSPGIYEQYF. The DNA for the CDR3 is TGTGCCAGCAGCTCCCCGGGGATATACGAGCAGTACTTC.